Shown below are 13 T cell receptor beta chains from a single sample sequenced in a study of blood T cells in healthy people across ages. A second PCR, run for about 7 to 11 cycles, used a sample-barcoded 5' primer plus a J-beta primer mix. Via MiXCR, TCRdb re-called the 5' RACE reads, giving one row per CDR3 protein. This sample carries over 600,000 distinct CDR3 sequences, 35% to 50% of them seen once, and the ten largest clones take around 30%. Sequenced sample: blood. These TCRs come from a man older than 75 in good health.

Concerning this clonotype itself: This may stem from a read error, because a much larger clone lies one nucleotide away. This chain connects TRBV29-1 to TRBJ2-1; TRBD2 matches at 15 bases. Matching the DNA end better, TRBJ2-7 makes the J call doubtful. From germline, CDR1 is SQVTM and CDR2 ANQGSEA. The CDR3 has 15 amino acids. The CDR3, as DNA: TGCAGCGCCGGGACTAGCGGGAGGTCCTACAATGAGCAGTACTTC. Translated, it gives CSAGTSGRSYNEQYF.

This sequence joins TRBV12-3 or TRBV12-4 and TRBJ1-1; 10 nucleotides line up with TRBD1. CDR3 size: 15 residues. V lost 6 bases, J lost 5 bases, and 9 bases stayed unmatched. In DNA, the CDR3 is TGTGCCAGCAGCCTGACAGGGGGCGCGGAAACTGAAGCTTTCTTT. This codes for CASSLTGGAETEAFF.

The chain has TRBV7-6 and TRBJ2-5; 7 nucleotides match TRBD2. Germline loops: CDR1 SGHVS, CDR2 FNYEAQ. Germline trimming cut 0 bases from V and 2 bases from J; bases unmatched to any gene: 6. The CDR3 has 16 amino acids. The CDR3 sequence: CASSLAPGGEQETQYF. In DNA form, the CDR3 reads TGTGCCAGCAGCTTAGCCCCGGGAGGAGAACAAGAGACCCAGTACTTC. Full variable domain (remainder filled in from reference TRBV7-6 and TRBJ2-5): GAGVSQSPRYKVTKRGQDVALRCDPISGHVSLYWYRQALGQGPEFLTYFNYEAQQDKSGLPNDRFSAERPEGSISTLTIQRTEQRDSAMYRCASSLAPGGEQETQYFGPGTRLLVL.

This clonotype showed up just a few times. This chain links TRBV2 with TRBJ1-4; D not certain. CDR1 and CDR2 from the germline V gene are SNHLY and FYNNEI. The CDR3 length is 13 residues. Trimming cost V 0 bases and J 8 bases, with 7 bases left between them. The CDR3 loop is CASSEALIEKLFF. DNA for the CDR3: TGTGCCAGCAGTGAAGCGCTTATAGAAAAACTGTTTTTT.

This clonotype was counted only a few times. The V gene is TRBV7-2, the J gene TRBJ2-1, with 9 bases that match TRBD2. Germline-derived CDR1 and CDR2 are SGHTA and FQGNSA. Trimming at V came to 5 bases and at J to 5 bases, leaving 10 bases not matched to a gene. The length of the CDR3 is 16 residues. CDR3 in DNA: TGTGCCAGCAGCAAACAGGCGACTAGCGGAAACAATGAGCAGTTCTTC. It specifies CASSKQATSGNNEQFF.

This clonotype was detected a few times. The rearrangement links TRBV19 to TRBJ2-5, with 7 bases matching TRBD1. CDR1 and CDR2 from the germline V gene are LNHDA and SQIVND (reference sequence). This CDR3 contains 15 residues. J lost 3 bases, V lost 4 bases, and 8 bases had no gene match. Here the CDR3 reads CASSKGQRGEETQYF. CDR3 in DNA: TGTGCCAGTAGTAAGGGACAGCGCGGTGAAGAGACCCAGTACTTC.

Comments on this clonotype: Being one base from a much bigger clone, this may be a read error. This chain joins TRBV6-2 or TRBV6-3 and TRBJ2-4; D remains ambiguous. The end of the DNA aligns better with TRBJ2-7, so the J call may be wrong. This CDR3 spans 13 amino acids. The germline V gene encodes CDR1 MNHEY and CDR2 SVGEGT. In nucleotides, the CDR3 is TGTGCCAGTGCCTTCGGCGTGACCTACGAGCAGTACTTC. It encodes CASAFGVTYEQYF.

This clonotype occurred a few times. CDR3 in amino acids: CASSLLSGTGISYEQYF. The DNA of the CDR3 is TGTGCCAGCAGTTTATTATCCGGGACAGGGATTTCCTACGAGCAGTACTTC. The V call is TRBV27, the J call TRBJ2-7; 9 positions agree with TRBD1. Per germline, CDR1 MNHEY and CDR2 SMNVEV (reference sequence). V trimming: 1 base; J trimming: 1 base; junction bases outside the gene matches: 8. This CDR3 comprises 17 residues.

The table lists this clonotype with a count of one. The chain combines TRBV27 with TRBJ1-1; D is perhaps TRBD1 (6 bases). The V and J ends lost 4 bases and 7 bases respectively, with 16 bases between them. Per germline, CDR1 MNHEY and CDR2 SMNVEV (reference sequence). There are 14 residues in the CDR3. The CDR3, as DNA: TGTGCCAGCAGTTCGACTTTAAGGACAGATGAAGCTTTCTTT. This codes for CASSSTLRTDEAFF.

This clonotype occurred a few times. The CDR3 region is CASSQDPESSYNEQFF. CDR3 sequence (DNA): TGTGCCAGCAGCCAAGATCCAGAGAGCTCCTACAATGAGCAGTTCTTC. V usage is TRBV3-1 and J usage is TRBJ2-1, with no clear D. Germline loops: CDR1 LGHDT, CDR2 YNNKEL (reference sequence). The V gene lost 0 bases and the J gene lost 0 bases, with 9 bases spanning the gap. This CDR3 has 16 amino acids.

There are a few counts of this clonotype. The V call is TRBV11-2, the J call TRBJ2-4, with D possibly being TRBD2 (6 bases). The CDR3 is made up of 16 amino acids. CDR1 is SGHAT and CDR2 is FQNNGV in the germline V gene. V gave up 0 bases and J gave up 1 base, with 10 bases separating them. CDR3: CASSLDYAGAKNIQYF. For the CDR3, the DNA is TGTGCCAGCAGCTTAGACTACGCGGGGGCCAAAAACATTCAGTACTTC.

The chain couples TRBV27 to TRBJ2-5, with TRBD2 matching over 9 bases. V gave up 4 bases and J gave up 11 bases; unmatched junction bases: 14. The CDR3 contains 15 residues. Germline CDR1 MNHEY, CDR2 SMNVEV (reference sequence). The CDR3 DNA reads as TGTGCCAGCAGTTATGCGGGAGGGCCTATATACAAGCAGTACTTC. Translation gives CASSYAGGPIYKQYF.

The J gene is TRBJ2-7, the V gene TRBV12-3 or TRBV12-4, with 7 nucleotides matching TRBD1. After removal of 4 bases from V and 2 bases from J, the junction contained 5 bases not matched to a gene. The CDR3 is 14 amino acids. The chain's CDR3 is CASSSQGSAYEQYF. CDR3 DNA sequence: TGTGCCAGCAGTTCACAGGGGTCCGCCTACGAGCAGTACTTC.